One and the same sample provided the 13 T cell receptor beta chains below, sequenced in a study of siplizumab effects on memory and regulatory T cells. Generated by immunoSEQ multiplex PCR, the TCRdb table keeps only in-frame clones and is missing some. The data contain under 130,000 clones, 85% to 95% of them singletons. The specimen was CD4+ T cells sorted from blood. The receptors here all came from a human donor in good health.

The chain combines TRBV4-2 with TRBJ2-7; D gene uncertain. Germline V gene lookup returns CDR1 LGHNA and CDR2 YNFKEQ. Trimming stripped 8 bases from V and 0 bases from J, with 8 bases between. The length of the CDR3 is 12 residues. CDR3 sequence: CASGASSYEQYF. The DNA for the CDR3 is TGTGCCAGCGGCGCCAGCTCCTACGAGCAGTACTTC.

This clone showed up just once. Other nucleotide sequences from this sample produce the same CDR3. The chain is built from TRBV5-1 and TRBJ2-1; 15 bases are a match to TRBD2. The CDR3 extends over 15 amino acids. Trimming cost V 4 bases and J 6 bases; bases outside gene matches: 2. From germline, CDR1 is SGHRS and CDR2 YFSETQ. The CDR3 sequence: CASSEGLAGGNEQFF. The CDR3 nucleotides read TGCGCCAGCAGCGAGGGACTAGCGGGAGGCAATGAGCAGTTCTTC. Full variable domain (remainder filled in from reference TRBV5-1 and TRBJ2-1): KAGVTQTPRYLIKTRGQQVTLSCSPISGHRSVSWYQQTPGQGLQFLFEYFSETQRNKGNFPGRFSGRQFSNSRSEMNVSTLELGDSALYLCASSEGLAGGNEQFFGPGTRLTVL.

V gene TRBV11-2 combines with J gene TRBJ2-5; D remains ambiguous. CDR3 length: 15 amino acids. The V end lost 4 bases, the J end lost 0 bases, and 12 bases lay between the germline ends. Germline CDR1 reads SGHAT; CDR2 reads FQNNGV. CDR3 loop: CASSSLITYQETQYF. The CDR3, as DNA: TGTGCCAGCAGCTCCCTTATCACGTACCAAGAGACCCAGTACTTC.

This chain connects TRBV7-3 to TRBJ1-2; 8 bases are a match to TRBD1. This CDR3 contains 13 residues. Germline CDR1 SGHTA, CDR2 FQGTGA. With 8 bases clipped from V and 7 bases from J, the junction kept 9 bases outside the gene matches. CDR3 sequence reads: CASALDRVSGYTF. In nucleotides, the CDR3 is TGTGCCAGCGCCCTGGACAGGGTTTCTGGCTACACCTTC.

The CDR3 DNA follows: TGTGCCAGCAGGGCAGGGGTTAATTCACCCCTCCACTTT. Encoded protein: CASRAGVNSPLHF. The chain uses TRBV6-5 and TRBJ1-6, with D maybe TRBD1 (6 bases). This CDR3 region has 13 residues. V lost 6 bases, J lost 6 bases, and 9 bases lay in between. The germline gives CDR1 MNHEY, CDR2 SVGAGI.

V is TRBV15 and J is TRBJ1-2; no clear D. Trimming left V 0 bases short and J 5 bases short, with 13 bases between. CDR1 and CDR2 (germline): LNHNV, YYDKDF (reference sequence). CDR3 length: 15 amino acids. The CDR3 is CATSRDRRLGYGYTF. As DNA, the CDR3 is TGTGCCACCAGCAGAGATCGGAGGTTGGGGTATGGCTACACCTTC.

The chain combines TRBV21-1 with TRBJ2-7; TRBD1 is taken as the D call from the table, unchecked against the DNA. TRBV21-1 is annotated as a pseudogene. This CDR3 region has 18 residues. The chain's CDR3 is CASSKRFGTGGSSYEQYF. In DNA form, the CDR3 reads TGTGCCAGCAGCAAACGTTTTGGGACAGGGGGCTCGTCCTACGAGCAGTACTTC.

CDR3 amino acids: CAWNPGGSNTEAFF. DNA for the CDR3: TGTGCCTGGAACCCGGGAGGTTCGAACACTGAAGCTTTCTTT. This chain uses TRBV30 with TRBJ1-1; the D is unclear. The V gene's germline CDR1 is GTSNPN and CDR2 SVGIG (reference sequence). The V gene lost 4 bases and the J gene lost 1 base, with 13 bases spanning the gap. The CDR3 is 14 amino acids.

In its sample, this clone was seen once. The chain uses TRBV6-5 and TRBJ2-1; D could derive from TRBD1 or TRBD2 (5 bases each). Trimming shortened V by 0 bases and J by 5 bases, and 14 bases separated the two germline ends. Germline CDR1 reads MNHEY; CDR2 reads SVGAGI. CDR3 length: 16 residues. CDR3 residues: CASSYSKGTLDNEQFF. CDR3 bases: TGTGCCAGCAGTTACTCGAAAGGGACCTTAGACAATGAGCAGTTCTTC.

The rearrangement links TRBV5-1 to TRBJ2-7; 7 nucleotides line up with TRBD2. J gave up 2 bases and V 5 bases, and 7 bases lay outside the gene matches. This CDR3 is built from 14 residues. Germline V gene data show CDR1 as SGHRS and CDR2 as YFSETQ. CDR3 sequence (DNA): TGCGCCAGCAGTTTGCGGGGACTAACCTACGAGCAGTACTTC. Translating it yields CASSLRGLTYEQYF.

The J gene is TRBJ2-1, the V gene TRBV4-1; 9 bases line up with TRBD2. Trimming took 1 base from V and 8 from J; bases not matched to a gene: 6. CDR3 length: 15 amino acids. The V gene's germline CDR1 is MGHRA and CDR2 YSYEKL. The DNA of the CDR3 is TGCGCCAGCAGCCAAGGGACTAGCGACCCCGATGAGCAGTTCTTC. It translates to CASSQGTSDPDEQFF.

This chain links TRBV6-5 with TRBJ2-5; no definite D call. This CDR3 contains 13 residues. V lost 8 bases to trimming and J lost 2 bases, with 12 bases between them. Germline-derived CDR1 and CDR2 are MNHEY and SVGAGI. The CDR3 sequence: CASGPGGQETQYF. DNA for the CDR3: TGTGCCAGCGGGCCAGGTGGACAAGAGACCCAGTACTTC.

This rearrangement joins TRBV7-9 to TRBJ2-7; perhaps TRBD1 as D (5 bases). Germline loops: CDR1 SEHNR, CDR2 FQNEAQ (reference sequence). The V end lost 5 bases, the J end lost 4 bases, and 9 bases lay between the germline ends. CDR3 length: 12 amino acids. CDR3 residues: CASSINRYEQYF. CDR3 in DNA: TGTGCCAGCAGCATAAACAGGTACGAGCAGTACTTC.